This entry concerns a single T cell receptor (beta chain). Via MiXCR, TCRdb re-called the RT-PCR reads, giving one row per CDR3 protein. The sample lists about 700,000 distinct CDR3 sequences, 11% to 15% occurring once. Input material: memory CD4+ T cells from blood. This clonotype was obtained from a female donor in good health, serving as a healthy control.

In DNA, the CDR3 is TGTGCCATCAGTGGATACCCCCTGAACGAGGGTAGTTCGCGAAAACTGTTTTTT. Amino acids: CAISGYPLNEGSSRKLFF. The rearrangement uses TRBV10-3 and TRBJ1-4; D gene uncertain. The CDR3 contains 18 residues. V lost 4 bases and J lost 10, with 28 bases in between. CDR1 ENHRY and CDR2 SYGVKD come from the germline V gene.